This TCR beta chain came from a study of T cells in Graves' hyperthyroidism and ophthalmopathy. Study-level findings and limits: Most thyroid clonotypes that were expanded above 0.001 also turned up in blood. By a 13 V-J model, ophthalmopathy was set apart from stable hyperthyroidism.

The CDR3 runs 18 residues. Germline V gene sequence: CDR1 MNHNY, CDR2 SVGAGI (reference sequence). V was pared by 1 base and J by 8 bases, with 21 bases between. As to this clonotype: No antigen is known for it.

From RNA transcripts, TCR beta CDR3 regions were amplified. TCR CDR3 regions were first amplified by RT-PCR with HTBI primers. TCRdb reprocessed the multiplex PCR reads with MiXCR, giving one entry per CDR3 protein. In the table there are 730,000 or so distinct CDR3 sequences, over 15% of which are singletons. Hyperthyroidism was newly diagnosed in patients aged 18 to 65 (duration under 2 months). The source of this sequence is a woman aged 45-65 years with Graves' hyperthyroidism that later progressed to Graves' ophthalmopathy. Sequencing was carried out using blood. This rearrangement joins TRBV6-6 to TRBJ1-6; possibly TRBD1 for D (5 bases). Written as DNA, the CDR3 is TGTGCCAGCAGTTACTTGGGGCTGGGTGCCAAATCATATTCACCCCTCCACTTT. As protein: CASSYLGLGAKSYSPLHF.